This TCR beta chain derives from a study of shared clonotypes between healthy human individuals. Across the study: Two women and a few men aged 18 to 49 served as donors.

Concerning this clone: The antigen remains undetermined.

Only in-frame clones appear in the TCRdb table, and some are missing; sequencing was by immunoSEQ multiplex PCR. The table lists approximately 740,000 clones, about 74% of them singletons. Study-wide results and limits: Shared across a few donors were roughly 5.3% of the naive CD4 clonotypes. Inspection by rarefaction showed sorted-subset sequencing to be incomplete despite large depth.

The CDR3 consists of 15 residues. Trimming left V 3 bases short and J 0 bases short, with 10 bases between. Germline CDR1 SGHRS, CDR2 YFSETQ. There were no recent acute infections or vaccinations among the donors, who were healthy HIV-negative adults. Specimen: memory CD4+ T cells sorted from blood. Subset reported: CD45RA-negative fraction. The chain is built from TRBV5-1 and TRBJ2-1; possibly TRBD1 for D (6 bases). The source is a woman in her twenties or thirties in good health. The CDR3 here is CASSSGQASYNEQFF. For the CDR3, the DNA is TGCGCCAGCAGCTCGGGACAAGCCTCCTACAATGAGCAGTTCTTC. The full variable domain, completed using reference TRBV5-1 and TRBJ2-1, is KAGVTQTPRYLIKTRGQQVTLSCSPISGHRSVSWYQQTPGQGLQFLFEYFSETQRNKGNFPGRFSGRQFSNSRSEMNVSTLELGDSALYLCASSSGQASYNEQFFGPGTRLTVL.